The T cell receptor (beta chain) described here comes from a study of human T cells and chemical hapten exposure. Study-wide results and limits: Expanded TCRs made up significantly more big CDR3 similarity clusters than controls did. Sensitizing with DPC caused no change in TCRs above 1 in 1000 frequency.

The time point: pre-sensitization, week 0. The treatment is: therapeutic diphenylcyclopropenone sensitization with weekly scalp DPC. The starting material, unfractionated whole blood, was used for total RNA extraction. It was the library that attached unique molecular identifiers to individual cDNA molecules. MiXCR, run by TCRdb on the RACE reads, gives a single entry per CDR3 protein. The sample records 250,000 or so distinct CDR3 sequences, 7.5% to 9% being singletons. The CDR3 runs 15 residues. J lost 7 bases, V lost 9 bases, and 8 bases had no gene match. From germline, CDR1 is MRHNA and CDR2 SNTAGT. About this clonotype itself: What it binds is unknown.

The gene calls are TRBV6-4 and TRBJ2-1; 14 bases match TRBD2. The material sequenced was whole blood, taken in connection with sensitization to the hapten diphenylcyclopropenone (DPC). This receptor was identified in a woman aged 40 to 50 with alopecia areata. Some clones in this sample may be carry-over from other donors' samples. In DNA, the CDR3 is TGTGCCAGACGAACCGGGACTAGCGGGAGAAATGAGCAGTTCTTC. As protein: CARRTGTSGRNEQFF.